The 5 T cell receptor beta chains below come from one sample, sequenced in a study of blood T cell repertoires in COVID-19. Libraries were prepared by immunoSEQ multiplex PCR; TCRdb keeps only in-frame clonotypes and omits some of them. The data contain under 150,000 clones, more than 70% of them singletons. Source material: peripheral blood. Receptors originate from a man aged 70-80 years with acute or convalescent COVID-19.

The V and J genes are TRBV5-1 and TRBJ2-5, with a tentative D call TRBD2 (5 bases). Looked up from germline, CDR1 is SGHRS and CDR2 is YFSETQ. V was shortened by 0 bases and J by 3 bases, with 9 bases between the two germline ends. The CDR3 length is 14 residues. CDR3 in amino acids: CASSLGSGKETQYF. CDR3 DNA: TGCGCCAGCAGCTTGGGAAGCGGAAAAGAGACCCAGTACTTC.

The V and J genes are TRBV6-2 or TRBV6-3 and TRBJ2-6; weak D call: TRBD1 (6 bases). V shed 5 bases and J shed 4 bases, with 12 bases lying between them. The CDR3 has 15 amino acids. Germline assignment: CDR1 MNHEY and CDR2 SVGEGT. CDR3 coding DNA: TGTGCCAGCAGTCAACAGGGAACCGGGGCCAACGTCCTGACTTTC. This sequence encodes CASSQQGTGANVLTF.

The gene calls are TRBV29-1 and TRBJ1-3, with D possibly matching TRBD1 (5 bases). The V gene's germline CDR1 is SQVTM and CDR2 ANQGSEA. V was clipped by 6 bases and J by 0 bases, with 12 bases between them. CDR3 length equals 14 residues. The CDR3 sequence: CSVTDTSSGNTIYF. Written as DNA, the CDR3 is TGCAGCGTAACGGACACGAGCTCTGGAAACACCATATATTTT.

The chain recombines TRBV19 with TRBJ1-6; no firm D call. V was clipped by 3 bases and J by 7 bases, with 10 bases between them. Germline V gene data show CDR1 as LNHDA and CDR2 as SQIVND (reference sequence). CDR3 length: 14 amino acids. The CDR3 protein is CASSIVGRNSPLHF. As DNA, the CDR3 is TGTGCCAGTAGTATTGTTGGCAGAAATTCACCCCTCCACTTT.

The chain combines TRBV6-6 with TRBJ1-1, with no clear D. This CDR3 comprises 11 residues. CDR1 MNHNY and CDR2 SVGAGI come from the germline V gene (reference sequence). The V end was cut by 5 bases, the J end by 7 bases, with 8 bases between. As DNA, the CDR3 is TGTGCCAGCAGTATCCTCAGTGAAGCTTTCTTT. It specifies CASSILSEAFF.